Listed below are T cell receptor beta chains from one sample, sequenced in a study of beta chain features in type 1 diabetes. Repertoires were generated with immunoSEQ multiplex PCR, while TCRdb's copy carries only in-frame clones and drops some. The repertoire has about 160,000 clones, 9% to 12% of them found once; the top ten carry roughly 0.5%. Sequencing used central memory CD4+ T cells from blood. The origin of the receptors is a man between 25 and 39 years old with type 1 diabetes. Each CDR3 is given with its conserved first and last residue. Each record gives: V gene, J gene, D gene, clone size, CDR3 protein, CDR3 DNA. The D gene is left open where the match is weak. Clone size, where shown, is once, few, many, or a class for clones that have expanded.

V: TRBV28; J: TRBJ1-2; D: .; size: .; CDR3: CASSPGQTGNGYTF; DNA: TGTGCCAGCAGTCCGGGCCAGACGGGAAATGGCTACACCTTC
V: TRBV2; J: TRBJ2-2; D: TRBD2; size: .; CDR3: CASTGLANTGELFF; DNA: TGTGCCAGTACGGGACTAGCGAACACCGGGGAGCTGTTTTTT
V: TRBV6-5; J: TRBJ2-5; D: TRBD2; size: few; CDR3: CASTDSGTGETQYF; DNA: TGTGCCAGCACCGATAGCGGGACTGGCGAGACCCAGTACTTC
V: TRBV7-3; J: TRBJ2-1; D: TRBD1; size: .; CDR3: CASSARITGTGVYNEQFF; DNA: TGTGCCAGCAGCGCCCGAATTACCGGGACAGGAGTCTACAATGAGCAGTTCTTC
V: TRBV7-2; J: TRBJ2-2; D: TRBD2; size: few; CDR3: CASSWAGTSGTGELFF; DNA: TGTGCCAGCAGCTGGGCCGGGACTAGCGGGACCGGGGAGCTGTTTTTT
V: TRBV18; J: TRBJ2-1; D: TRBD2; size: .; CDR3: CASSTGLAGPTEQFF; DNA: TGTGCCAGCTCGACAGGACTAGCGGGTCCTACGGAACAGTTCTTC
V: TRBV23-1; J: TRBJ2-4; D: TRBD1; size: .; CDR3: CASSLRQGAIQYF; DNA: TGCGCCAGCAGTCTCCGACAGGGGGCCATTCAGTACTTC
V: TRBV15; J: TRBJ1-1; D: TRBD1; size: .; CDR3: CATSSTGPNTEAFF; DNA: TGTGCCACCAGCTCGACAGGGCCCAACACTGAAGCTTTCTTT
V: TRBV2; J: TRBJ1-2; D: TRBD1; size: many; CDR3: CASTSTGDGYTF; DNA: TGTGCCAGCACCTCGACAGGGGATGGCTACACCTTC
V: TRBV7-9; J: TRBJ1-2; D: .; size: .; CDR3: CASSFDSHGYTF; DNA: TGTGCCAGCAGCTTTGACAGCCATGGCTACACCTTC
V: TRBV5-1; J: TRBJ2-5; D: TRBD2; size: few; CDR3: CASSPNGLAGGETQYF; DNA: TGCGCCAGCAGCCCGAACGGACTAGCGGGAGGAGAGACCCAGTACTTC
V: TRBV14; J: TRBJ2-3; D: .; size: .; CDR3: CASSHGQPSTDTQYF; DNA: TGTGCCAGCAGCCATGGACAGCCTAGCACAGATACGCAGTATTTT
V: TRBV7-3; J: TRBJ2-7; D: .; size: .; CDR3: CASSSSGSAYEQYF; DNA: TGTGCCAGCAGCTCCTCGGGAAGTGCCTACGAGCAGTACTTC
V: TRBV28; J: TRBJ1-1; D: .; size: few; CDR3: CASSRVAYYRSEAFF; DNA: TGTGCCAGCAGCCGAGTTGCATACTACAGGAGTGAAGCTTTCTTT
V: TRBV19; J: TRBJ2-2; D: TRBD1; size: .; CDR3: CASSPGQGVYTGELFF; DNA: TGTGCCAGTAGTCCAGGACAGGGGGTGTACACCGGGGAGCTGTTTTTT
V: TRBV7-9; J: TRBJ2-7; D: TRBD1; size: few; CDR3: CASSWTGGREQYF; DNA: TGTGCCAGCAGCTGGACAGGGGGACGCGAGCAGTACTTC
V: TRBV11-2; J: TRBJ2-1; D: TRBD2; size: few; CDR3: CASSFLAGDNEQFF; DNA: TGTGCCAGCAGCTTCCTAGCGGGAGACAATGAGCAGTTCTTC
V: TRBV5-1; J: TRBJ2-3; D: TRBD2; size: few; CDR3: CASSVSAGGRSTDTQYF; DNA: TGCGCCAGCAGCGTCAGCGCGGGAGGTCGTAGCACAGATACGCAGTATTTT
V: TRBV28; J: TRBJ2-7; D: TRBD1; size: few; CDR3: CASRDSRGSYEQYF; DNA: TGTGCCAGCCGGGACAGCCGAGGCTCCTACGAGCAGTACTTC
V: TRBV2; J: TRBJ1-1; D: TRBD1; size: .; CDR3: CASSGDRDTEAFF; DNA: TGTGCCAGCAGTGGAGACAGGGACACTGAAGCTTTCTTT
V: TRBV29-1; J: TRBJ2-1; D: TRBD2; size: few; CDR3: CSVDGLAGVNEQFF; DNA: TGCAGCGTTGACGGTCTAGCGGGAGTCAATGAGCAGTTCTTC
V: TRBV28; J: TRBJ1-1; D: .; size: few; CDR3: CPYRTEAFF; DNA: TGCCCTTATCGGACTGAAGCTTTCTTT
V: TRBV18; J: TRBJ2-7; D: TRBD2; size: few; CDR3: CASSPIKAAGVEQYF; DNA: TGTGCCAGCTCACCCATCAAGGCAGCGGGAGTCGAGCAGTACTTC
V: TRBV7-3; J: TRBJ2-5; D: TRBD1; size: .; CDR3: CASSLVGQREETQYF; DNA: TGTGCCAGCAGCTTAGTGGGACAGAGGGAAGAGACCCAGTACTTC
V: TRBV5-1; J: TRBJ1-5; D: .; size: few; CDR3: CASSLAAGINQPQHF; DNA: TGCGCCAGCAGCTTGGCCGCAGGGATCAATCAGCCCCAGCATTTT
V: TRBV5-1; J: TRBJ2-5; D: .; size: .; CDR3: CASSLAGPGETQYF; DNA: TGCGCCAGCAGCTTGGCAGGGCCCGGGGAGACCCAGTACTTC
V: TRBV5-4; J: TRBJ2-1; D: TRBD2; size: .; CDR3: CASSRGTSGRHNEQFF; DNA: TGTGCCAGCAGCCGCGGGACTAGCGGGAGACACAATGAGCAGTTCTTC
V: TRBV6-1; J: TRBJ1-2; D: TRBD1; size: few; CDR3: CASSQQGPGYTF; DNA: TGTGCCAGCAGCCAACAGGGGCCTGGCTACACCTTC
V: TRBV4-2; J: TRBJ1-5; D: TRBD1; size: once; CDR3: CASSQEGDRVDQPQHF; DNA: TGTGCCAGCAGCCAAGAGGGGGACAGGGTAGATCAGCCCCAGCATTTT
V: TRBV6-1; J: TRBJ1-5; D: TRBD1; size: .; CDR3: CASNEATGGQPQHF; DNA: TGTGCCAGCAACGAGGCAACAGGGGGGCAGCCCCAGCATTTT
V: TRBV7-8; J: TRBJ2-1; D: .; size: .; CDR3: CASSWREEQFF; DNA: TGTGCCAGCAGCTGGCGGGAAGAGCAGTTCTTC
V: TRBV7-9; J: TRBJ2-1; D: TRBD2; size: .; CDR3: CASSFSGSYNEQFF; DNA: TGTGCCAGCAGCTTTAGCGGGAGCTACAATGAGCAGTTCTTC
V: TRBV7-9; J: TRBJ2-1; D: TRBD2; size: .; CDR3: CASSLALAGTYNEQFF; DNA: TGTGCCAGCAGCTTGGCTCTAGCGGGGACCTACAATGAGCAGTTCTTC
V: TRBV7-2; J: TRBJ1-5; D: .; size: few; CDR3: CASSLNFNQPQHF; DNA: TGTGCCAGCAGCTTAAACTTTAATCAGCCCCAGCATTTT
V: TRBV7-2; J: TRBJ2-1; D: .; size: .; CDR3: CASSFRLLSSYNEQFF; DNA: TGTGCCAGCAGCTTCCGACTCCTTTCCTCCTACAATGAGCAGTTCTTC
V: TRBV23-1; J: TRBJ2-3; D: .; size: few; CDR3: CASSQSKVGATDTQYF; DNA: TGCGCCAGCAGTCAATCGAAGGTCGGAGCCACGGATACGCAGTATTTT
V: TRBV30; J: TRBJ1-2; D: .; size: few; CDR3: CASDSGGYTF; DNA: TGTGCCTCTGACAGTGGTGGCTACACCTTC
V: TRBV20-1; J: TRBJ1-1; D: .; size: .; CDR3: CSARRDTEAFF; DNA: TGCAGTGCTAGGCGAGATACTGAAGCTTTCTTT
V: TRBV30; J: TRBJ2-7; D: .; size: .; CDR3: CAWGRQAYEQYF; DNA: TGTGCCTGGGGCAGACAGGCCTACGAGCAGTACTTC
V: TRBV9; J: TRBJ1-4; D: .; size: .; CDR3: CASSVGYRVDEKLFF; DNA: TGTGCCAGCAGCGTAGGATACAGGGTTGATGAAAAACTGTTTTTT
V: TRBV7-2; J: TRBJ1-4; D: .; size: .; CDR3: CASSLGQYEKLFF; DNA: TGTGCCAGCAGCTTAGGACAGTATGAAAAACTGTTTTTT
V: TRBV28; J: TRBJ1-5; D: .; size: .; CDR3: CASSAGSQPQHF; DNA: TGTGCCAGCAGCGCAGGCAGTCAGCCCCAGCATTTT
V: TRBV10-3; J: TRBJ1-3; D: .; size: .; CDR3: CAISESESAVPHSGNTIYF; DNA: TGTGCCATCAGTGAGTCGGAGTCGGCCGTTCCACACTCTGGAAACACCATATATTTT
V: TRBV9; J: TRBJ2-7; D: .; size: few; CDR3: CASSVKLAQTSEQYF; DNA: TGTGCCAGCAGCGTAAAGCTAGCGCAGACATCCGAGCAGTACTTC
V: TRBV5-1; J: TRBJ1-2; D: TRBD1; size: few; CDR3: CASSLEGTGYGYTF; DNA: TGCGCCAGCAGCTTGGAGGGGACAGGCTATGGCTACACCTTC
V: TRBV7-8; J: TRBJ2-7; D: .; size: few; CDR3: CASSLVQVRGGQYF; DNA: TGTGCCAGCAGCTTAGTGCAAGTGCGAGGAGGGCAGTACTTC
V: TRBV5-1; J: TRBJ2-2; D: TRBD2; size: .; CDR3: CASSLGTSGTGELFF; DNA: TGCGCCAGCAGCCTGGGGACTAGCGGCACCGGGGAGCTGTTTTTT
V: TRBV19; J: TRBJ2-2; D: .; size: few; CDR3: CASRMEGNVVLFF; DNA: TGTGCCAGTCGTATGGAGGGCAACGTAGTGCTGTTTTTT
V: TRBV5-1; J: TRBJ2-5; D: TRBD1; size: .; CDR3: CASSLADRGKETQYF; DNA: TGCGCCAGCAGCTTGGCGGACAGGGGGAAGGAGACCCAGTACTTC
V: TRBV2; J: TRBJ2-1; D: .; size: few; CDR3: CASRGRERLGNEQFF; DNA: TGTGCCAGCAGAGGCCGGGAGCGACTGGGCAATGAGCAGTTCTTC
V: TRBV5-1; J: TRBJ1-2; D: .; size: few; CDR3: CASSLGVWSPYGYTF; DNA: TGCGCCAGCAGCTTGGGGGTCTGGAGTCCATATGGCTACACCTTC
V: TRBV4-3; J: TRBJ2-7; D: .; size: few; CDR3: CASSQNTVNYEQYF; DNA: TGCGCCAGCAGCCAAAATACAGTCAACTACGAGCAGTACTTC
V: TRBV21-1; J: TRBJ2-5; D: .; size: few; CDR3: CASSLKTWTGESETQYF; DNA: TGTGCCAGCAGCCTTAAAACCTGGACAGGGGAATCGGAGACCCAGTACTTC
V: TRBV6-1; J: TRBJ2-1; D: TRBD1; size: .; CDR3: CASINRGSYNEQFF; DNA: TGTGCCAGCATAAACAGGGGATCCTACAATGAGCAGTTCTTC
V: TRBV29-1; J: TRBJ1-4; D: TRBD1; size: .; CDR3: CSMTGLGEKLFF; DNA: TGCAGCATGACAGGGCTTGGGGAAAAACTGTTTTTT